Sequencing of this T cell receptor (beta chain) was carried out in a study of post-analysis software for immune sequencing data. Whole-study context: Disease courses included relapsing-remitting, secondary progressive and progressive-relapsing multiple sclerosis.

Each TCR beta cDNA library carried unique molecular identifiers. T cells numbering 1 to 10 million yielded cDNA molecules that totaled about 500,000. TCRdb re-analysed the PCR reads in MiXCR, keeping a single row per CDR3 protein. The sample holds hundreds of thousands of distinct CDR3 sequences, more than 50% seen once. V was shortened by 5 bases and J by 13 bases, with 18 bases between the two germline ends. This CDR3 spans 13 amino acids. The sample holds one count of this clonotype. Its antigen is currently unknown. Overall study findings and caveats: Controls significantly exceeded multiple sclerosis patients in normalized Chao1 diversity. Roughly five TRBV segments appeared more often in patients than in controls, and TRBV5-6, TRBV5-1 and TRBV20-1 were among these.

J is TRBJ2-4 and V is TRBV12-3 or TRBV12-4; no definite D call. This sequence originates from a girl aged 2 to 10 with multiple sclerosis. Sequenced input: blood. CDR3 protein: CASSPRIQEAQYF. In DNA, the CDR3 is TGTGCCAGCAGTCCCCGGATCCAAGAGGCCCAGTACTTC.